These 32 T cell receptor beta chains were sequenced from one sample in a study of metastatic and nonmetastatic thyroid tumors. Before thyroid surgery, none of the patients had received any treatment. With MiXCR, TCRdb reprocessed the PCR reads. In the table there are about 43,000 clones, around 2.9% of which are singletons. The specimen sequenced was blood. These receptors were obtained from a female donor with papillary thyroid cancer or a benign thyroid nodule (not recorded which). Some clones in this sample may be carry-over from other donors' samples.

This clone was seen at least ten times. The J gene is TRBJ1-5, the V gene TRBV30; 9 bases are shared with TRBD1. The CDR3 totals 14 residues. The V segment lost 5 bases and the J segment 7 bases; nucleotides outside the gene matches: 9. Germline values: CDR1 GTSNPN, CDR2 SVGIG (reference sequence). CDR3: CAWGNRGQGQPQHF. DNA of the CDR3: TGTGCCTGGGGTAACAGGGGGCAGGGGCAGCCCCAGCATTTT.

This clone was seen at least ten times. The rearrangement joins TRBV20-1 to TRBJ2-7, with D perhaps matching TRBD1 (6 bases). Looked up from germline, CDR1 is DFQATT and CDR2 is SNEGSKA (reference sequence). The CDR3 is 15 residues long. Trimming left V 0 bases short and J 0 bases short, with 12 bases between. CDR3 sequence (DNA): TGCAGTGCTAGAGATCTGACGGACAGCTCCTACGAGCAGTACTTC. It is translated as CSARDLTDSSYEQYF.

As DNA, the CDR3 is TGCAGTGCTAGTTTTGGTGGCTACACCTTC. This gives the protein CSASFGGYTF. The chain recombines TRBV20-1 with TRBJ1-2; D not certain. The CDR3 covers 10 residues. V shed 3 bases and J shed 7 bases, with 6 bases lying between them. CDR1 and CDR2 from the germline V gene are DFQATT and SNEGSKA (reference sequence).

This clone was observed a few times. One end of the junction does not line up with germline, which may come from a read error. The genes are TRBV25-1 and TRBJ2-2; weak D call: TRBD2 (5 bases). The germline V gene encodes CDR1 MGHDK and CDR2 SYGVNS. The CDR3 is 15 amino acids. In DNA, the CDR3 is TGTGCCAACAGTGAACTAGTGTATAGCACCGGGGAGCTGTTTTTT. Residues: CANSELVYSTGELFF. The full variable domain, with the rest looked up from reference TRBV25-1 and TRBJ2-2, is EADIYQTPRYLVIGTGKKITLECSQTMGHDKMYWYQQDPGMELHLIHYSYGVNSTEKGDLSSESTVSRIRTEHFPLTLESARPSHTSQYLCANSELVYSTGELFFGEGSRLTVL.

This clone was recorded at least ten times. The DNA for the CDR3 is TGCAGTGCTACTCAAGCTCAGGGGGCGGCTGGGGCCAACGTCCTGACTTTC. Amino acid sequence: CSATQAQGAAGANVLTF. The V and J genes are TRBV20-1 and TRBJ2-6; 8 bases are a match to TRBD1. This CDR3 contains 17 residues. Germline CDR1 and CDR2: DFQATT and SNEGSKA (reference sequence). The V segment lost 4 bases and the J segment 2 bases; nucleotides outside the gene matches: 10.

The rearrangement joins TRBV28 to TRBJ2-1, with D unresolved. In germline, CDR1 is MDHEN, CDR2 SYDVKM. This CDR3 has 13 residues. The V and J ends lost 5 bases and 4 bases respectively, with 9 bases between them. The CDR3 sequence: CASSIGRYNEQFF. The CDR3, as DNA: TGTGCCAGCAGTATCGGACGGTACAATGAGCAGTTCTTC.

The rearrangement uses TRBV5-1 and TRBJ2-2; D might be TRBD2 (6 bases). V was pared by 5 bases and J by 6 bases, with 20 bases between. CDR1 SGHRS and CDR2 YFSETQ come from the germline V gene. The CDR3 is made up of 16 amino acids. The CDR3 reads CASSSPGERRAGELFF. The CDR3 DNA follows: TGCGCCAGCAGTTCCCCCGGGGAGAGGAGGGCCGGGGAGCTGTTTTTT.

This clone was seen at least ten times. The genes are TRBV10-3 and TRBJ2-1; 10 nucleotides match TRBD2. V gave up 0 bases and J gave up 3 bases; unmatched junction bases: 5. The CDR3 consists of 17 residues. Germline V lookup: CDR1 ENHRY, CDR2 SYGVKD. The CDR3 is CAISESASGGVYNEQFF. The CDR3 DNA follows: TGTGCCATCAGTGAGTCGGCTAGCGGGGGAGTCTACAATGAGCAGTTCTTC.

This clone has just a few counts. V gene TRBV2 combines with J gene TRBJ1-2, with no clear D. CDR3 size: 15 residues. Germline V gene lookup returns CDR1 SNHLY and CDR2 FYNNEI. Trimming removed 4 bases at V and 2 bases at J, with 14 bases between. CDR3 sequence (DNA): TGTGCCAGCAGTGGGTGGTTCTCGGAAAACTATGGCTACACCTTC. Translation gives CASSGWFSENYGYTF.

This clone came up many times. The chain links TRBV9 to TRBJ1-3, with D perhaps TRBD1 (6 bases). Trimming removed 0 bases at V and 4 bases at J, with 11 bases between. The CDR3 has 15 residues. Germline V lookup: CDR1 SGDLS, CDR2 YYNGEE. The CDR3 loop is CASSVANRAGNTIYF. The CDR3 DNA is TGTGCCAGCAGCGTAGCTAACAGGGCCGGAAACACCATATATTTT.

This clone has only a few counts. Just one base apart from a much larger clone, this may be a read error. Other DNA sequences in this sample translate to the same CDR3. The chain combines TRBV30 with TRBJ1-1, with D tentatively TRBD1 (5 bases). The CDR3 runs to 14 residues. From germline, CDR1 is GTSNPN and CDR2 SVGIG (reference sequence). This chain's CDR3 is CAWSVRRVSTEAFF. Written as DNA, the CDR3 is TGTGCCTGGAGTGTACGCAGGGTTAGCACTGAAGCTTTCTTC.

CDR3 amino acids: CASSQTGGVAYGYTF. The CDR3 DNA reads TGTGCCAGCAGCCAGACAGGGGGCGTCGCCTATGGCTACACCTTC. The chain couples TRBV12-3 or TRBV12-4 to TRBJ1-2; 10 bases align to TRBD1. The length of the CDR3 is 15 residues. The V and J ends lost 6 bases and 4 bases, in that order; junction bases with no gene match: 8.

This clone was seen at least ten times. This chain joins TRBV27 and TRBJ1-2, with 8 positions matching TRBD1. This CDR3 region has 15 residues. CDR1 is MNHEY and CDR2 is SMNVEV in the germline V gene (reference sequence). Unmatched junction bases numbered 13, after V lost 6 bases and J lost 7 bases. CDR3 protein: CASRGPGQGSGGYTF. Written as DNA, the CDR3 is TGTGCCAGCAGGGGCCCTGGACAGGGTTCCGGTGGCTACACCTTC.

This clone appeared many times. The genes are TRBV6-1 and TRBJ2-7; D is unresolved. CDR3 length: 14 amino acids. The V and J ends lost 6 bases and 2 bases respectively, with 14 bases between them. CDR1 and CDR2 (germline): MNHNS, SASEGT. The CDR3 DNA follows: TGTGCCAGCAGAGAGAGTCGAAGGGCCTACGAGCAGTACTTC. Protein product: CASRESRRAYEQYF.

This clone was detected many times. The CDR3 spells CASSEVPGLRAFF. CDR3 bases: TGTGCCAGCAGTGAAGTTCCGGGCTTGAGGGCTTTCTTT. The chain recombines TRBV6-1 with TRBJ1-1, with D unclear. The CDR3 consists of 13 residues. V lost 1 base and J lost 11, with 14 bases in between. The V gene's germline CDR1 is MNHNS and CDR2 SASEGT.

This clone was detected ten times or more. This rearrangement joins TRBV7-9 to TRBJ1-2; 9 bases map to TRBD1. Germline trimming cut 4 bases from V and 7 bases from J; bases unmatched to any gene: 10. The CDR3 covers 15 residues. Germline CDR1 is SEHNR and CDR2 is FQNEAQ (reference sequence). The CDR3 is CASSSLDRGGRGYTF. CDR3 in DNA: TGTGCCAGCAGCTCCCTCGACAGGGGGGGACGTGGCTACACCTTC. The variable domain in full, completed from reference TRBV7-9 and TRBJ1-2, reads DTGVSQNPRHKITKRGQNVTFRCDPISEHNRLYWYRQTLGQGPEFLTYFQNEAQLEKSRLLSDRFSAERPKGSFSTLEIQRTEQGDSAMYLCASSSLDRGGRGYTFGSGTRLTVV.

This clone was observed a single time. The CDR3 end shows no conserved phenylalanine or tryptophan, and so a read error is likely. Because the CDR3's place on the DNA is in doubt, the DNA is left out and the CDR3 is given as listed by TCRdb. This chain links TRBV28 with TRBJ1-1; the table gives TRBD1 as D, unverified against the DNA. Germline V gene sequence: CDR1 MDHEN, CDR2 SYDVKM. 12 amino acids form the CDR3, both terminal residues included. The CDR3 reads CASSWDGEIAFV.

This clone was found a few times. V is TRBV2 and J is TRBJ2-5, with D unresolved. In germline, CDR1 is SNHLY, CDR2 FYNNEI. Deletions cut 2 bases from V and 4 bases from J, with 11 bases between. This CDR3 has 14 residues. The CDR3 nucleotides are TGTGCCAGCAGTGAACGGACCCCTGGAGAGACCCAGTACTTC. Translation gives CASSERTPGETQYF. Supplemented by reference TRBV2 and TRBJ2-5, the full variable domain reads EPEVTQTPSHQVTQMGQEVILRCVPISNHLYFYWYRQILGQKVEFLVSFYNNEISEKSEIFDDQFSVERPDGSNFTLKIRSTKLEDSAMYFCASSERTPGETQYFGPGTRLLVL.

This clone was recorded many times. The V gene is TRBV20-1, the J gene TRBJ2-7, with 7 bases lining up with TRBD2. The ends lost 3 bases at V and 6 bases at J; junction bases unmatched: 8. This CDR3 has 13 amino acids. Looked up from germline, CDR1 is DFQATT and CDR2 is SNEGSKA (reference sequence). The CDR3 DNA sequence: TGCAGTGCTAGGTCCAGCGGGACGCCCGAGCAGTACTTC. Translated: CSARSSGTPEQYF.

The chain is built from TRBV6-6 and TRBJ2-1; 9 nucleotides line up with TRBD1. Unmatched junction bases numbered 0, after V lost 0 bases and J lost 3 bases. The CDR3 consists of 15 residues. Germline-derived CDR1 and CDR2 are MNHNY and SVGAGI (reference sequence). The CDR3 nucleotides are TGTGCCAGCAGTTACTCGACAGGGGGCTACAATGAGCAGTTCTTC. Translation gives CASSYSTGGYNEQFF.

This clone has at least ten counts. The gene calls are TRBV2 and TRBJ2-5, with 7 positions matching TRBD1. The CDR3 contains 13 residues. V was pared by 9 bases and J by 0 bases, with 4 bases of the junction left unmatched. Germline V gene sequence: CDR1 SNHLY, CDR2 FYNNEI. The CDR3 region is CASTGANQETQYF. In nucleotides, the CDR3 is TGTGCCAGTACAGGGGCCAACCAAGAGACCCAGTACTTC.

Ten or more counts support this clone. The chain is built from TRBV24-1 and TRBJ2-5, with D possibly called TRBD1 or TRBD2 (5 bases each). V was clipped by 4 bases and J by 4 bases, with 15 bases between them. CDR3 length: 15 residues. The V gene's germline CDR1 is KGHDR and CDR2 SFDVKD. CDR3 nucleotide sequence: TGTGCCACCAGTGACCGGGGCCAAGAGGTAGAGACCCAGTACTTC. Translating gives CATSDRGQEVETQYF.

At least ten counts were recorded for this clone. The chain has TRBV28 and TRBJ1-2; D call uncertain. Germline V lookup: CDR1 MDHEN, CDR2 SYDVKM. The CDR3 contains 14 residues. V lost 5 bases and J lost 2, with 12 bases in between. In nucleotides, the CDR3 is TGTGCCAGCAGTGGACCGCCTCCGAACTATGGCTACACCTTC. Translated: CASSGPPPNYGYTF.

This clone appeared a few times. This chain uses TRBV6-1 with TRBJ2-3, with D hard to call. Trimming pared 2 bases from V and 4 bases from J, leaving 10 bases between. The germline V gene encodes CDR1 MNHNS and CDR2 SASEGT. The CDR3 is 14 residues long. The CDR3 spells CASSELGSADTQYF. The CDR3 nucleotides are TGTGCCAGCAGTGAACTGGGGTCCGCAGATACGCAGTATTTT.

The table lists this clone with a few counts. The chain uses TRBV7-3 and TRBJ1-1, with a possible D match to TRBD1 (5 bases). This CDR3 contains 15 residues. The germline V and J ends were trimmed by 5 bases and 3 bases, with 16 bases remaining between them. In germline, CDR1 is SGHTA, CDR2 FQGTGA. The CDR3 loop is CASSLNQGGYTEAFF. CDR3 DNA sequence: TGTGCCAGCAGCCTAAATCAGGGAGGGTACACTGAAGCTTTCTTT. The full variable domain, with the rest looked up from reference TRBV7-3 and TRBJ1-1, is GAGVSQTPSNKVTEKGKYVELRCDPISGHTALYWYRQSLGQGPEFLIYFQGTGAADDSGLPNDRFFAVRPEGSVSTLKIQRTERGDSAVYLCASSLNQGGYTEAFFGQGTRLTVV.

This clone showed up just a few times. Germline and junction disagree at one end, which may indicate a read error. The rearrangement links TRBV12-3 or TRBV12-4 to TRBJ2-2; 9 bases match TRBD1. The CDR3 contains 17 residues. CDR3 sequence (DNA): TGTGCCAGCAGTTTCTGGACAGGGGCTATAAACACCTGGGAGCTGTTTTTT. Its translation is CASSFWTGAINTWELFF.

This clone was counted only a few times. A read error is possible here, since a much larger clone lies one base away. The chain recombines TRBV28 with TRBJ2-5; the D gene is possibly TRBD1 (5 bases). The CDR3 covers 15 residues. Germline CDR1 MDHEN, CDR2 SYDVKM. CDR3 region: CTSSFLTGRQETQYF. The CDR3 nucleotides read TGTACCAGCAGTTTTTTAACAGGCCGCCAAGAGACCCAGTACTTC.

At least ten counts were recorded for this clone. The chain uses TRBV12-5 and TRBJ2-7, with D tentatively TRBD1 (7 bases). Trimming stripped 7 bases from V and 3 bases from J, with 16 bases between. Germline CDR1 and CDR2: LGHNT and FRNRAP. The CDR3 has 14 amino acids. Here the CDR3 DNA reads TGTGCTAGTGTCTCAGACAGGGAGGTCTACGAGCAGTACTTC. Protein: CASVSDREVYEQYF.

Many counts were recorded for this clone. The chain links TRBV6-1 to TRBJ2-1; the D gene is possibly TRBD1 (7 bases). From germline, CDR1 is MNHNS and CDR2 SASEGT. CDR3 size: 16 residues. V lost 3 bases, J lost 1 base, and 13 bases lay in between. The CDR3: CASSDTSGGSYNEQFF. CDR3 nucleotides: TGTGCCAGCAGTGATACCTCAGGGGGGTCCTACAATGAGCAGTTCTTC.

This clone was counted ten times or more. This chain connects TRBV11-2 to TRBJ2-1; D possibly corresponds to TRBD2 (6 bases). CDR3 length equals 15 residues. Trimming pared 6 bases from V and 0 bases from J, leaving 12 bases between. Germline lookup yields CDR1 SGHAT and CDR2 FQNNGV. The CDR3 loop is CASRASASSYNEQFF. The DNA of the CDR3 is TGTGCCAGCAGGGCTAGCGCCTCCTCCTACAATGAGCAGTTCTTC.

This clone is classed as medium-sized. The V and J genes are TRBV5-1 and TRBJ2-2; no definite D call. Trimming removed 4 bases from V and 5 bases from J, with 9 bases in between. The CDR3 is made up of 13 amino acids. The germline V gene encodes CDR1 SGHRS and CDR2 YFSETQ. The CDR3 here is CASSPTVTGELFF. The CDR3 DNA reads as TGCGCCAGCAGCCCGACTGTAACCGGGGAGCTGTTTTTT.

The V gene is TRBV20-1, the J gene TRBJ2-1; 8 bases align to TRBD2. The germline gives CDR1 DFQATT, CDR2 SNEGSKA (reference sequence). There are 14 residues in the CDR3. V trimming: 4 bases; J trimming: 8 bases; junction bases outside the gene matches: 10. The CDR3 sequence: CSAIGAGGWDEQFF. CDR3 DNA: TGCAGTGCTATAGGTGCGGGAGGTTGGGATGAGCAGTTCTTC.